This T cell receptor (beta chain) emerged from a study of radiotherapy plus CTLA-4 blockade in lung cancer. General study findings and limits: Subsequent to radiotherapy plus ipilimumab, tumor-derived TCR clones underwent expansion in blood.

CDR3 length: 15 amino acids. Germline CDR1 is ENHRY and CDR2 is SYGVKD. Trimming shortened V by 4 bases and J by 0 bases, and 13 bases separated the two germline ends. People whose metastatic non-small-cell lung cancer was chemo-refractory got focal radiation along with CTLA-4 blockade by ipilimumab. Concerning this clone itself: Its antigen remains unidentified.

Here immunoSEQ multiplex PCR was the method, and the copy in TCRdb shows in-frame clones only, minus some. The table shows around 82,000 clones, with 78% occurring only once. The rearrangement links TRBV10-3 to TRBJ2-7, with a tentative D call TRBD2 (5 bases). This specimen was peripheral blood, taken from a patient treated with radiotherapy plus ipilimumab. The TCR comes from a human donor with non-small cell lung cancer whose response to radiotherapy plus ipilimumab could not be evaluated. Some clones in this sample may be carry-over from other donors' samples. The CDR3 loop reads CAISGAAVDSYEQYF. The CDR3 bases are TGTGCCATCAGTGGGGCAGCGGTGGACTCCTACGAGCAGTACTTC.